This entry features one T cell receptor beta chain sequence. Its specificity is unknown. The data derive from a study of cytomegalovirus exposure and HLA in healthy donors. For the study at large: About 79 million unique TCRs from HLA-typed donors were held in an early data release. Study findings and constraints: Later analysis found that TCR beta chains associated with HLA were more clonally expanded than other, equally common chains. Rates of TCR association differed by HLA locus in a later analysis, with DRB1 highest and HLA-C lowest.

The PCR was carried out with 60 Vbeta primers and 13 Jbeta primers. TCRdb's table, derived via immunoSEQ multiplex PCR, lists solely in-frame clones and lacks some. Among around 70,000 clones listed, approximately 67% were seen once. The CDR3 consists of 13 residues. V lost 6 bases, J lost 6 bases, and 13 bases lay in between. Germline values: CDR1 KGHSH, CDR2 LQKENI. The chain joins TRBV18 to TRBJ2-3; maybe TRBD1 (6 bases). The origin of this receptor is a man younger than 45 in good health and CMV-seronegative. Material: PBMCs. The CDR3 sequence: CASSSTGYDTQYF. The CDR3 coding sequence is TGTGCCAGCTCGTCTACAGGGTACGATACGCAGTATTTT.